This T cell receptor (beta chain) was identified during a study of control samples from healthy donors and cancer patients. The germline V gene encodes CDR1 SGDLS and CDR2 YYNGEE. CDR3 length: 15 amino acids. V shed 5 bases and J 4 bases; nucleotides not matched to a gene: 8. Profiling relied on immunoSEQ multiplex PCR, and the TCRdb table lists in-frame clones only, not all of them. The table has around 33,000 clones, about 86% seen once. Material: PBMCs. The chain joins TRBV9 to TRBJ2-3; 9 bases fit TRBD2. This receptor was identified in a woman between 40 and 50 years old with lung cancer. CDR3 bases: TGTGCCAGCAGTTACGGCGGGGGGGGCTCAGATACGCAGTATTTT. Its translation: CASSYGGGGSDTQYF.